The sequence of this TCR beta chain was determined in a study of control samples from healthy donors and cancer patients. The data were produced by immunoSEQ multiplex PCR, yet TCRdb's version contains in-frame clones alone and is incomplete. The sample includes 150,000 to 200,000 clones, approximately 86% of them seen just once. V shed 4 bases and J 1 base; nucleotides not matched to a gene: 3. CDR1 is SGHNT, CDR2 YYREEE, per germline (reference sequence). The CDR3 sequence is 16 residues long. The clonotype was recovered from a man in his late teens or twenties in good health. Sequencing was done on a sample of blood. This chain uses TRBV5-4 with TRBJ2-3; 13 positions match TRBD2. The CDR3 loop reads CASSATSGGGTDTQYF. In DNA, the CDR3 is TGTGCCAGCAGCGCCACTAGCGGGGGGGGCACAGATACGCAGTATTTT.